The rows below give T cell receptor beta chains drawn from one sample of a study of neurological immune-mediated disorders. TCRdb itself ran the 5' RACE reads through MiXCR, one entry per CDR3 protein. The data hold 80,000 to 85,000 distinct CDR3 sequences, with just over 2.5% observed a single time. The sample taken for sequencing was PBMCs. These receptors came from a woman aged 30 to 39 with multiple sclerosis. CDR3s include the opening cysteine and the closing phenylalanine or tryptophan. The D gene is left open where the match is weak. Some rows mark clone size as missing; the rest say once, few, many or name a class of expanded clone.

v_call,clone_size,j_call,d_call,cdr3_nt,cdr3_aa
TRBV6-2/TRBV6-3,many,TRBJ2-7,NA,TGTGCCAGCAGTTACCCAAACACAGGAATCCCCCCCTACGAGCAGTACTTC,CASSYPNTGIPPYEQYF
TRBV29-1,many,TRBJ2-2,NA,TGCAGCGTTCTGGGACGGACCACCGGGGAGCTGTTTTTT,CSVLGRTTGELFF
TRBV27,many,TRBJ2-7,TRBD1,TGTGCCAGCAGCCACAGGGGGCCGGCCTACGAGCAGTACTTC,CASSHRGPAYEQYF
TRBV6-5,many,TRBJ1-1,TRBD1,TGTGCCAGCAGTTCGCGGACAGGGGACACTGAAGCTTTCTTT,CASSSRTGDTEAFF
TRBV12-3/TRBV12-4,many,TRBJ2-3,TRBD1,TGTGCCAGCAGGGAACAGGGGGCAGATACGCAGTATTTT,CASREQGADTQYF
TRBV3-1,many,TRBJ2-1,TRBD1,TGTGCCAGCAGCCAGGGGGAATGGACAGGTGGGGCCTGGGAGCAGTTCTTC,CASSQGEWTGGAWEQFF
TRBV5-6,many,TRBJ2-1,TRBD2,TGTGCCAGCAGCTTTCTGAGCGGGAGGGGTAAAAGCAATGAGCAGTTCTTC,CASSFLSGRGKSNEQFF
TRBV5-1,many,TRBJ2-2,TRBD1,TGCGCCAGCAGATCACAGGGGTCCGCGAACACCGGGGAGCTGTTTTTT,CASRSQGSANTGELFF
TRBV20-1,many,TRBJ2-1,NA,TGCAGTGCTGGGCGGTCGAGCTCCTACAATGAGCAGTTCTTC,CSAGRSSSYNEQFF
TRBV5-1,many,TRBJ1-5,NA,TGCGCCAGCAGCTTTGGGGGGATGAGCAATCAGCCCCAGCATTTT,CASSFGGMSNQPQHF
TRBV12-3/TRBV12-4,many,TRBJ2-1,TRBD2,TGTGCCAGCAGGTCTCCTAGCGGGAGAAACAACAATGAGCAGTTCTTC,CASRSPSGRNNNEQFF
TRBV12-3/TRBV12-4,many,TRBJ2-5,TRBD2,TGTGCCAGCAGTTTGCGCGGGGGGATAGAGACCCAGTACTTC,CASSLRGGIETQYF
TRBV20-1,many,TRBJ2-4,NA,TGCAGTGCTATAGGGTCAGCCAAAAACATTCAGTACTTC,CSAIGSAKNIQYF
TRBV12-3/TRBV12-4,many,TRBJ1-1,NA,TGTGCCAGCAGTTTAGAAACGCACCAGAACACTGAAGCTTTCTTT,CASSLETHQNTEAFF
TRBV21-1,many,TRBJ2-4,NA,TGTGCCAGCACCCAGGGGGCGGGCAAAAACATTCAGTACTTC,CASTQGAGKNIQYF
TRBV2,many,TRBJ2-1,NA,TGTGCCAGCAGCGCGGGGACCCTTGAAGGGTTCTTC,CASSAGTLEGFF
TRBV7-2,many,TRBJ1-5,NA,TGTGCCAGCAGCTTAGGGGTAGGGATCAATCAGCCCCAGCATTTT,CASSLGVGINQPQHF
TRBV7-2,many,TRBJ2-1,TRBD2,TGTGCCAGCAGCCCCGGGACTAGCATCCGTGAGCAGTTCTTC,CASSPGTSIREQFF
TRBV5-1,many,TRBJ2-7,NA,TGCGCCAGCGCCTCCGGGTACGAGCAGTACTTC,CASASGYEQYF
TRBV28,many,TRBJ2-1,NA,TGTGCCAGCAGTGTTGAGGGCCCTTACAATGAGCAGTTCTTC,CASSVEGPYNEQFF
TRBV15,many,TRBJ2-5,TRBD2,TGTGCCACCAGCGGCCGGACTAGCGGGATTAAGGGTGAGACCCAGTACTTC,CATSGRTSGIKGETQYF
TRBV4-2,many,TRBJ2-3,TRBD2,TGTGCCAGCAGCCAAGTGGGGACTAGCGGGAAAGAAAGCACAGATACGCAGTATTTT,CASSQVGTSGKESTDTQYF
TRBV5-1,many,TRBJ2-3,NA,TGCGCCAGCAGCTTGGCCAACCTATTGGCAGCACAGTATTTT,CASSLANLLAAQYF
TRBV4-1,NA,TRBJ2-5,NA,TGCGCCAGCAGCCGATACCGGGACAGTGGGAGGGAGACCCAGTACTTC,CASSRYRDSGRETQYF
TRBV7-2,many,TRBJ1-3,TRBD1,TGTGCCAGCAGCACGAGAGGAGGGGGCGCAGGCACCATATATTTT,CASSTRGGGAGTIYF
TRBV14,many,TRBJ2-2,NA,TGTGCCAGCAGCCTAAGGGTCTTGTCACCCTCGAACACCGGGGAGCTGTTTTTT,CASSLRVLSPSNTGELFF
TRBV5-1,many,TRBJ2-5,NA,TGCGCCAGCAGCAGCCGGGCCCCGGGAGAGACCCAGTACTTC,CASSSRAPGETQYF
TRBV10-1,many,TRBJ2-2,TRBD1,TGCGCCAGTGGGACAGGGGGCACCGGGGAGCTGTTTTTT,CASGTGGTGELFF
TRBV20-1,many,TRBJ2-1,TRBD2,TGCAGTGCTAGAGGGACTAGCGGGATGTACAATGAGCAGTTCTTC,CSARGTSGMYNEQFF
TRBV5-6,many,TRBJ1-1,NA,TGTGCCAGCAGCTTCCGGTCCCGGAACACTGAAGCTTTCTTT,CASSFRSRNTEAFF
TRBV20-1,many,TRBJ2-7,NA,TGCAGTGCTAGTGGCGGAACCCTCTACGAGCAGTACTTC,CSASGGTLYEQYF
TRBV7-9,many,TRBJ2-5,NA,TGTGCCAGCAGCCTCCGGGACGTCGGAGAGACCCAGTACTTC,CASSLRDVGETQYF
TRBV5-8,many,TRBJ2-5,TRBD1,TGTGCCGCCAATCGACAGGGAGAGACCCAGTACTTC,CAANRQGETQYF
TRBV7-2,many,TRBJ2-7,TRBD1,TGTGCCAGCAGCTTATCAGGGGGCTACGAGCAGTACTTC,CASSLSGGYEQYF
TRBV6-2/TRBV6-3,many,TRBJ2-7,TRBD2,TGTGCCAGCAGTCAACTGACTAGCGTCATGTCCTACGAGCAGTACTTC,CASSQLTSVMSYEQYF
TRBV7-8,many,TRBJ2-2,NA,TGTGCCAGCAGCTTTGAGGGGGACGGCACCGGGGAGCTGTTTTTT,CASSFEGDGTGELFF
TRBV29-1,many,TRBJ2-5,TRBD1,TGCAGCGTTGAAGACCGGGACAGAACTCAAGAGACCCAGTACTTC,CSVEDRDRTQETQYF
TRBV11-2,many,TRBJ2-1,TRBD2,TGTGCCAGCAGCCGAGCTAATAGCGGGAGGGTCTTCGCGAATGAGCAGTTCTTC,CASSRANSGRVFANEQFF
TRBV12-3/TRBV12-4,many,TRBJ2-3,TRBD2,TGTGCCAGCAGTCCGAATCAGCGGGAGTTGGCAGATACGCAGTATTTT,CASSPNQRELADTQYF
TRBV14,many,TRBJ1-1,TRBD1,TGTGCCAGCAGCCCCCGGGACAGGGGGGTCTCGGCGCCTGGTGAAGCTTTCTTT,CASSPRDRGVSAPGEAFF
TRBV4-3,many,TRBJ2-1,TRBD2,TGCGCCAGCAGCCAAACTAGCGGGAGTGTAAATGAGCAGTTCTTC,CASSQTSGSVNEQFF
TRBV28,many,TRBJ2-7,NA,TGTGCCAGCAGGAGATCTGGGGGCGGAAACGAGCAGTACTTC,CASRRSGGGNEQYF